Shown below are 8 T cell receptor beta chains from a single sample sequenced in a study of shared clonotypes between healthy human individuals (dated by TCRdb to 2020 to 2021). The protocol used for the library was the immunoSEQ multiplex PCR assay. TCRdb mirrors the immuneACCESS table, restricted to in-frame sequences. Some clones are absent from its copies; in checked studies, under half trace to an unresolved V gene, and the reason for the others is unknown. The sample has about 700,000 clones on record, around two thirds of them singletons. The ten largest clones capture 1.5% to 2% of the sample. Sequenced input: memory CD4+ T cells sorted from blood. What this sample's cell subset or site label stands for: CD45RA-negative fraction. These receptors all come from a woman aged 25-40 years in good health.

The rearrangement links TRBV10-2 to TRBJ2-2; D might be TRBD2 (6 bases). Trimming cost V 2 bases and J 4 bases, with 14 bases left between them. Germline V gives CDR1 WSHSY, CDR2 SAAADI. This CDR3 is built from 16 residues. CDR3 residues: CASSEGSGALTGELFF. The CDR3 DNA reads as TGCGCCAGCAGTGAGGGTAGCGGAGCCCTCACCGGGGAGCTGTTTTTT.

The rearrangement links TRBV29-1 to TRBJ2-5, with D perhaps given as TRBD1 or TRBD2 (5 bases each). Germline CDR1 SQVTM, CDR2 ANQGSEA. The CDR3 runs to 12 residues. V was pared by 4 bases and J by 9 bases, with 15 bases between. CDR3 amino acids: CSVGGTMGAQYF. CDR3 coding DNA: TGCAGCGTTGGAGGGACGATGGGGGCCCAGTACTTC.

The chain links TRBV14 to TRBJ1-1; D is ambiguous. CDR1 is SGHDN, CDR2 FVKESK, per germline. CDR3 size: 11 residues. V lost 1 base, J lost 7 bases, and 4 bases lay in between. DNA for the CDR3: TGTGCCAGCAGCCAAGCCCGTGAAGCTTTCTTT. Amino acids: CASSQAREAFF.

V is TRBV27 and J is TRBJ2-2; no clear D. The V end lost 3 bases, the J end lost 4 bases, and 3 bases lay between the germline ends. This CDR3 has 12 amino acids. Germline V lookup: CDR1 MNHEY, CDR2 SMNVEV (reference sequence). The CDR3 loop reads CASSFRTGELFF. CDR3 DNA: TGTGCCAGCAGTTTCCGCACCGGGGAGCTGTTTTTT.

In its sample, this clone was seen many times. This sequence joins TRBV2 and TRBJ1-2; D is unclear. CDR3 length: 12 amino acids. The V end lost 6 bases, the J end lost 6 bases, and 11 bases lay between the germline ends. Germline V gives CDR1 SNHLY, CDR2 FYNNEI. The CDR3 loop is CASRRDWDGYTF. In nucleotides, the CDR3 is TGTGCCAGCAGGAGGGATTGGGATGGCTACACCTTC.

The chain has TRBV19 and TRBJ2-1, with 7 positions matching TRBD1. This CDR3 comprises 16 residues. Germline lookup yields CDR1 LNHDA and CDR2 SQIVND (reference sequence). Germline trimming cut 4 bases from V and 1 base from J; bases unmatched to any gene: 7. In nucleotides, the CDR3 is TGTGCCAGTAGTACCCGCCGGGACAGTTCCTACAATGAGCAGTTCTTC. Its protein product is CASSTRRDSSYNEQFF.

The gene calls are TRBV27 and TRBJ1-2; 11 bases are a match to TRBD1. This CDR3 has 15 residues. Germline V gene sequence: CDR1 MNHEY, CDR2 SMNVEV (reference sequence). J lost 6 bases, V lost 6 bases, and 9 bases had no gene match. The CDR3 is CASSARDRGRDGYTF. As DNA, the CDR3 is TGTGCCAGCAGCGCGAGGGACAGGGGGAGGGATGGCTACACCTTC.

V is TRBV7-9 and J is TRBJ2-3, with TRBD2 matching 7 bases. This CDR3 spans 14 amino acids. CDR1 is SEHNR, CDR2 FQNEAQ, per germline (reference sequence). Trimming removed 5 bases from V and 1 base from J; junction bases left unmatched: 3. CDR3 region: CASSRTSGTDTQYF. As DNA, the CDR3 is TGTGCCAGCAGCCGTACTAGCGGCACAGATACGCAGTATTTT.